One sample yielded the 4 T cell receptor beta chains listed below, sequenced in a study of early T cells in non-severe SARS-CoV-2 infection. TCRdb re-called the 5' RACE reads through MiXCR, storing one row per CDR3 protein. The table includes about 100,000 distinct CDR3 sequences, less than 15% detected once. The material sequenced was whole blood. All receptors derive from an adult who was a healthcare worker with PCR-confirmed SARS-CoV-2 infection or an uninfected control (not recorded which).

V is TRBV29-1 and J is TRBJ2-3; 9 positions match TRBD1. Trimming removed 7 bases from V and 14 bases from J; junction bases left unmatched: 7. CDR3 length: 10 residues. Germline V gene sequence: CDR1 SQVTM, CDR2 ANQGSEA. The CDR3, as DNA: TGCAGCGCTGTGGGACAGGGACCGTATTTT. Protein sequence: CSAVGQGPYF.

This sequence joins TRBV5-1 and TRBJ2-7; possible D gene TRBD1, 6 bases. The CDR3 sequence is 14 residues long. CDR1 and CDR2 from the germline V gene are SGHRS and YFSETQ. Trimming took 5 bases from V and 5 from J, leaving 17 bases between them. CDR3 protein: CASSHRTESHEQYF. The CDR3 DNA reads TGCGCCAGCAGTCACCGGACAGAGTCCCACGAGCAGTACTTC.

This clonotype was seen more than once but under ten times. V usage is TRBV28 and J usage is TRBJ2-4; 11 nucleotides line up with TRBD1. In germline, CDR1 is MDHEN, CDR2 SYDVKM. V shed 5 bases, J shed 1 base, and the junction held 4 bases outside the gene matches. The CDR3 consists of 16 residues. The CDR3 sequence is CASSAGTGGAKNIQYF. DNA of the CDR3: TGTGCCAGCAGTGCGGGGACAGGGGGGGCCAAAAACATTCAGTACTTC.

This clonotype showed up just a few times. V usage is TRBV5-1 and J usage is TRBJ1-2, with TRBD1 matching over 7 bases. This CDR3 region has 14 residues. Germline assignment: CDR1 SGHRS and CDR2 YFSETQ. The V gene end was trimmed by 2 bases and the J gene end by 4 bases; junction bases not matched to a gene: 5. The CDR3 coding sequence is TGCGCCAGCAGCTTAGAGGGGGCGAGCTATGGCTACACCTTC. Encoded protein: CASSLEGASYGYTF.